This T cell receptor (beta chain) emerged from a study of CD8+ T cells in alopecia areata. Study-wide context: Patients in the treated group were given tofacitinib by mouth, 5 to 10 mg twice a day.

After isolation, RNA underwent reverse transcription to generate cDNA as the sequencing template. Only in-frame clones appear in the TCRdb table, and some are missing; sequencing was by immunoSEQ multiplex PCR. Here the sample spans about 180,000 clones, roughly 60% being singletons. Germline values: CDR1 MNHEY, CDR2 SMNVEV (reference sequence). The V end was cut by 3 bases, the J end by 0 bases, with 17 bases between. CDR3 length: 18 amino acids. This clone was detected only a few times. The origin of this receptor is a human donor with alopecia areata. The material was CD4+ T cells sorted from blood, obtained at week 0. The rearrangement joins TRBV27 to TRBJ1-4; no reliable D call. CDR3 loop: CASSFRRAKIATNEKLFF. The CDR3 DNA reads as TGTGCCAGCAGTTTCAGGAGGGCCAAGATTGCAACTAATGAAAAACTGTTTTTT.